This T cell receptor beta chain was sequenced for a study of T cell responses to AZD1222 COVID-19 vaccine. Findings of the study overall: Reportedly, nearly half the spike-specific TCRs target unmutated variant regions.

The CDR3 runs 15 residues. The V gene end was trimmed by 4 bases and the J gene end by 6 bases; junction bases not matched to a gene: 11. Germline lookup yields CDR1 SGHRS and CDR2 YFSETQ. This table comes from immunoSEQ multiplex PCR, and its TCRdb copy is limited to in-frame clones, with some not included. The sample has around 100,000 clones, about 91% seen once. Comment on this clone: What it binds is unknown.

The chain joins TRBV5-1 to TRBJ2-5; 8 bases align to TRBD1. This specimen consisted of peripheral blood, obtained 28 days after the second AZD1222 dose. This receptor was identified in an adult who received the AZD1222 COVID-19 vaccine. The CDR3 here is CASSIEQGELKTQYF. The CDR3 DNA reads TGCGCCAGCAGCATAGAACAGGGGGAATTGAAGACCCAGTACTTC.